A few counts support the clone carrying this TCR beta chain. Its specificity is unknown. These data come from a study of early T cells in non-severe SARS-CoV-2 infection. In the study overall: Unpaired chains resulted from sequencing bulk RNA of unsorted whole blood. Study-wide results and caveats: VDJdb matching favored anti-spike CD8 responses, missing private and CD4 specificities.

Germline assignment: CDR1 MNHEY and CDR2 SMNVEV (reference sequence). The CDR3 has 14 residues. The ends were cut back, 6 bases at V and 4 bases at J, with 10 bases in the middle. Molecules of cDNA were individually given unique molecular identifiers that were attached to them. MiXCR, applied by TCRdb to the 5' RACE reads, yields one record per CDR3 protein. The sample gives tens of thousands of distinct CDR3 sequences, 8% to 10% of which show up once; around 16% is in the top ten. Sequencing used whole blood, obtained at baseline. This TCR derives from an adult who was a healthcare worker with PCR-confirmed SARS-CoV-2 infection or an uninfected control (not recorded which). The chain links TRBV27 to TRBJ2-6, with D hard to call. CDR3 DNA sequence: TGTGCCAGCAGCCCGTTGGCCGGGGCCAACGTCCTGACTTTC. Translating it yields CASSPLAGANVLTF.